These 14 T cell receptor beta chains share one sample of origin, sequenced in a study of shared clonotypes between healthy human individuals. Sequenced by immunoSEQ multiplex PCR; TCRdb stores in-frame clones only, minus some. The sample yields about 380,000 clones, 95% to 97% seen once. The sequenced sample consisted of memory CD8+ T cells sorted from blood. Sample subset: CD45RO+ cells pooled with CCR7-negative TemRA cells. Source of these receptors: a man aged 30 to 45 in good health.

The J gene is TRBJ1-1, the V gene TRBV11-3; D possibly corresponds to TRBD1 (5 bases). Deletions cut 7 bases from V and 0 bases from J, with 18 bases between. Germline values: CDR1 SGHNT, CDR2 YENEEA. CDR3 size: 16 residues. The CDR3 is CASTYSRDRMNTEAFF. In nucleotides, the CDR3 is TGTGCCAGCACGTACTCTAGGGACCGAATGAACACTGAAGCTTTCTTT.

The rearrangement joins TRBV10-2 to TRBJ2-3; TRBD2 agrees at 7 bases. Germline V CDR1 and CDR2: WSHSY, SAAADI. V was pared by 4 bases and J by 3 bases, with 4 bases of the junction left unmatched. The CDR3 runs to 14 residues. This chain's CDR3 is CASSVAGATDTQYF. CDR3 sequence (DNA): TGCGCCAGCAGTGTCGCGGGAGCGACAGATACGCAGTATTTT.

The J gene is TRBJ1-5, the V gene TRBV28; 8 bases agree with TRBD1. This CDR3 has 14 residues. Germline V gene lookup returns CDR1 MDHEN and CDR2 SYDVKM. J lost 6 bases, V lost 3 bases, and 4 bases had no gene match. CDR3 coding DNA: TGTGCCAGCAGTTTGACAGGGGCGGGTCAGCCCCAGCATTTT. This gives the protein CASSLTGAGQPQHF.

Comment on this clone: Different DNA sequences within this sample yield the same CDR3. The rearrangement links TRBV2 to TRBJ2-3, with TRBD2 matching over 11 bases. With 0 bases clipped from V and 1 base from J, the junction kept 6 bases outside the gene matches. Germline V gene lookup returns CDR1 SNHLY and CDR2 FYNNEI. The CDR3 contains 18 residues. The CDR3 sequence: CASSEAIKLAGGTDTQYF. In nucleotides, the CDR3 is TGTGCCAGCAGTGAAGCGATCAAACTAGCGGGAGGCACAGATACGCAGTATTTT. Full variable domain (outside the CDR3, taken from reference TRBV2 and TRBJ2-3): EPEVTQTPSHQVTQMGQEVILRCVPISNHLYFYWYRQILGQKVEFLVSFYNNEISEKSEIFDDQFSVERPDGSNFTLKIRSTKLEDSAMYFCASSEAIKLAGGTDTQYFGPGTRLTVL.

The J gene is TRBJ2-7, the V gene TRBV7-2, with D uncertain. The CDR3 covers 12 residues. The V end lost 5 bases, the J end lost 5 bases, and 10 bases lay between the germline ends. From germline, CDR1 is SGHTA and CDR2 FQGNSA. This CDR3 is CASSRTFNEQYF. CDR3 DNA: TGTGCCAGCAGCCGAACATTCAACGAGCAGTACTTC. The entire variable domain, with the rest obtained from reference TRBV7-2 and TRBJ2-7, is as follows: GAGVSQSPSNKVTEKGKDVELRCDPISGHTALYWYRQSLGQGLEFLIYFQGNSAPDKSGLPSDRFSAERTGGSVSTLTIQRTQQEDSAVYLCASSRTFNEQYFGPGTRLTVT.

The chain combines TRBV28 with TRBJ1-5; 7 bases align to TRBD1. Germline V lookup: CDR1 MDHEN, CDR2 SYDVKM. Trimming took 4 bases from V and 0 from J; bases not matched to a gene: 18. The CDR3 extends over 20 amino acids. The CDR3 bases are TGTGCCAGCAGTTCCCTCAGACTGACAGGGCGAGCTCATAGCAATCAGCCCCAGCATTTT. Amino acid sequence: CASSSLRLTGRAHSNQPQHF.

The chain recombines TRBV28 with TRBJ1-2; TRBD1 matches 8 bases. Germline V lookup: CDR1 MDHEN, CDR2 SYDVKM. V trimming: 1 base; J trimming: 8 bases; junction bases outside the gene matches: 6. The CDR3 loop spans 14 amino acids. The CDR3 loop is CASSLFGQGGGYTF. As DNA, the CDR3 is TGTGCCAGCAGTTTATTCGGACAGGGCGGAGGCTACACCTTC.

This chain connects TRBV5-6 to TRBJ2-1, with 8 bases aligning to TRBD1. There are 17 residues in the CDR3. The trim removed 0 bases at V and 4 bases at J, leaving 9 bases unmatched. The germline V gene encodes CDR1 SGHDT and CDR2 YYEEEE. The CDR3 coding sequence is TGTGCCAGCAGCTTGGCCAGGGGGCCTCGCCCGTACAATGAGCAGTTCTTC. Translated: CASSLARGPRPYNEQFF. Full variable domain (rest looked up from reference TRBV5-6 and TRBJ2-1): DAGVTQSPTHLIKTRGQQVTLRCSPKSGHDTVSWYQQALGQGPQFIFQYYEEEERQRGNFPDRFSGHQFPNYSSELNVNALLLGDSALYLCASSLARGPRPYNEQFFGPGTRLTVL.

This chain uses TRBV21-1 with TRBJ2-7; the D call of TRBD1 is as the table states it, not checked on the DNA. TRBV21-1 corresponds to a pseudogene. The CDR3 is 15 amino acids. In DNA form, the CDR3 reads TGTGCCAGCAGCCGCAGGGGCGTTCGAATGCTCGAGCAGTACTTC. Translated, it gives CASSRRGVRMLEQYF.

This rearrangement joins TRBV5-1 to TRBJ2-3, with a tentative D call TRBD2 (6 bases). The V end was cut by 8 bases, the J end by 6 bases, with 19 bases between. From germline, CDR1 is SGHRS and CDR2 YFSETQ. The CDR3 length is 14 residues. In DNA form, the CDR3 reads TGCGCCAGTACGATTACGGGACTTAGGGATACGCAGTATTTT. Protein sequence: CASTITGLRDTQYF. The entire variable domain, with the rest obtained from reference TRBV5-1 and TRBJ2-3, is as follows: KAGVTQTPRYLIKTRGQQVTLSCSPISGHRSVSWYQQTPGQGLQFLFEYFSETQRNKGNFPGRFSGRQFSNSRSEMNVSTLELGDSALYLCASTITGLRDTQYFGPGTRLTVL.

V gene TRBV5-4 combines with J gene TRBJ2-2; weak D call: TRBD1 (6 bases). The CDR3 sequence is 13 residues long. CDR1 is SGHNT and CDR2 is YYREEE in the germline V gene (reference sequence). Trimming removed 7 bases at V and 5 bases at J, with 12 bases between. DNA of the CDR3: TGTGCCAGCCGAATCCAGGGGACCGGGGAGCTGTTTTTT. Translating it yields CASRIQGTGELFF.

The chain has TRBV5-4 and TRBJ1-4; the match to TRBD1 covers 10 bases. Germline V gene sequence: CDR1 SGHNT, CDR2 YYREEE (reference sequence). Trimming took 1 base from V and 7 from J; bases not matched to a gene: 4. This CDR3 contains 15 residues. DNA for the CDR3: TGTGCCAGCAGCTTGACCGGGACAGGGGTTGAAAAACTGTTTTTT. As protein: CASSLTGTGVEKLFF.

The chain links TRBV7-2 to TRBJ2-7, with TRBD1 identical over 7 bases. The germline CDR1 and CDR2 sequences are SGHTA and FQGNSA. This CDR3 has 15 amino acids. J was trimmed by 3 bases and V by 1 base; bases with no gene match: 6. In DNA, the CDR3 is TGTGCCAGCAGCTTAGTTCCGGGACAGATCTACGAGCAGTACTTC. This gives the protein CASSLVPGQIYEQYF.

This chain uses TRBV27 with TRBJ1-1; 7 nucleotides align to TRBD1. CDR1 is MNHEY, CDR2 SMNVEV, per germline (reference sequence). With 6 bases clipped from V and 11 bases from J, the junction kept 9 bases outside the gene matches. The CDR3 has 12 amino acids. The CDR3 region has the DNA TGTGCCAGCAGCCAAGACAGGGCTCAGGCTTTCTTT. Translating gives CASSQDRAQAFF.